Each of the 21 T cell receptor beta chains below was sequenced from the same sample in a study of cytomegalovirus exposure and HLA in healthy donors. The PCR ran on 60 Vbeta and 13 Jbeta primers. Here immunoSEQ multiplex PCR was the method, and the copy in TCRdb shows in-frame clones only, minus some. Of 150,000 or so clones listed, about three quarters are singletons. The sequenced sample was PBMCs. The origin of the receptors is a man between 35 and 55 years old in good health and CMV-seropositive.

The rearrangement links TRBV19 to TRBJ2-2; 7 nucleotides line up with TRBD2. J was trimmed by 5 bases and V by 7 bases; bases with no gene match: 10. The CDR3 is 15 residues long. The V gene's germline CDR1 is LNHDA and CDR2 SQIVND (reference sequence). The CDR3 DNA follows: TGTGCCAGTACGAGGGCTAGCGGTACAACCGGGGAGCTGTTTTTT. Protein: CASTRASGTTGELFF.

V is TRBV7-8 and J is TRBJ2-4, with 8 bases that match TRBD1. V shed 0 bases and J 10 bases; nucleotides not matched to a gene: 5. This CDR3 region has 14 residues. Germline-derived CDR1 and CDR2 are SGHVS and FQNEAQ. The CDR3 bases are TGTGCCAGCAGCTTAGCGCAGGGGGCGGGAATTCAGTACTTC. Translating gives CASSLAQGAGIQYF. The entire variable domain, with the rest obtained from reference TRBV7-8 and TRBJ2-4, is as follows: GAGVSQSPRYKVAKRGQDVALRCDPISGHVSLFWYQQALGQGPEFLTYFQNEAQLDKSGLPSDRFFAERPEGSVSTLKIQRTQQEDSAVYLCASSLAQGAGIQYFGAGTRLSVL.

In this sample, this clone turned up a few times. The V gene is TRBV6-6, the J gene TRBJ2-5; 9 bases fit TRBD2. With the DNA end fitting TRBJ2-7 better, the J assignment may be wrong. Germline V CDR1 and CDR2: MNHNY, SVGAGI (reference sequence). The CDR3 loop spans 15 amino acids. The CDR3 here is CASRDSGSPFYEQYF. The CDR3 bases are TGTGCCAGCAGGGATAGCGGGAGTCCCTTCTACGAGCAGTACTTC.

In its sample, this clone was seen a few times. The chain carries TRBV4-3 and TRBJ2-3, with D possibly matching TRBD2 (5 bases). Trimming shortened V by 0 bases and J by 4 bases, and 11 bases separated the two germline ends. The CDR3 totals 15 residues. The germline CDR1 and CDR2 sequences are LGHNA and YSLEER. For the CDR3, the DNA is TGCGCCAGCAGCCAAGACCGGCTAGCAGCAGATACGCAGTATTTT. The encoded protein is CASSQDRLAADTQYF.

This clone has a handful of counts. The chain is built from TRBV4-2 and TRBJ1-6; a weak D match, TRBD1 (5 bases). Trimming took 2 bases from V and 7 from J, leaving 21 bases between them. The V gene's germline CDR1 is LGHNA and CDR2 YNFKEQ. There are 18 residues in the CDR3. The CDR3 sequence: CASSQFGIQGNSNSPLHF. CDR3 nucleotides: TGTGCCAGCAGCCAATTTGGTATTCAGGGAAATTCGAATTCACCCCTCCACTTT.

The chain recombines TRBV9 with TRBJ1-1; weak D call: TRBD1 (5 bases). The CDR3 is 13 amino acids. V was pared by 2 bases and J by 3 bases, with 8 bases between. Germline CDR1 and CDR2: SGDLS and YYNGEE. The CDR3 nucleotides read TGTGCCAGCAGCGTGGGAGGGGACACTGAAGCTTTCTTT. Residues: CASSVGGDTEAFF.

J is TRBJ1-1 and V is TRBV7-8; 10 nucleotides line up with TRBD1. This CDR3 has 15 amino acids. The ends lost 3 bases at V and 11 bases at J; junction bases unmatched: 12. Germline V gives CDR1 SGHVS, CDR2 FQNEAQ. CDR3 sequence (DNA): TGTGCCAGCAGCTTCCGCACGACAGGGGGCGCGGGGGCTTTCTTT. Translated, it gives CASSFRTTGGAGAFF.

This clone was observed once. The chain combines TRBV19 with TRBJ2-1; D ambiguous. Germline CDR1 reads LNHDA; CDR2 reads SQIVND (reference sequence). The CDR3 covers 14 residues. Deletions cut 2 bases from V and 5 bases from J, with 10 bases between. The CDR3 loop reads CASSITQPDNEQFF. The DNA for the CDR3 is TGTGCCAGTAGTATAACACAGCCTGACAATGAGCAGTTCTTC.

This chain joins TRBV7-9 and TRBJ2-3, with unresolved D. The CDR3 is 13 residues long. V was trimmed by 6 bases and J by 2 bases, leaving 9 bases between them. CDR1 is SEHNR and CDR2 is FQNEAQ in the germline V gene (reference sequence). Here the CDR3 reads CASRPQNTDTQYF. As DNA, the CDR3 is TGTGCCAGCAGACCACAGAACACAGATACGCAGTATTTT.

The chain links TRBV2 to TRBJ2-6; 7 bases map to TRBD2. The germline V gene encodes CDR1 SNHLY and CDR2 FYNNEI. This CDR3 comprises 16 residues. V trimming: 7 bases; J trimming: 0 bases; junction bases outside the gene matches: 6. CDR3 amino acids: CASTNGGISGANVLTF. CDR3 bases: TGTGCCAGCACCAACGGGGGGATCTCTGGGGCCAACGTCCTGACTTTC.

The chain uses TRBV25-1 and TRBJ1-4; 10 bases fit TRBD1. The CDR3 sequence is 16 residues long. Germline CDR1 and CDR2: MGHDK and SYGVNS. Losses at the gene ends were 2 bases for V and 8 bases for J; bases not matched to a gene: 8. CDR3 in DNA: TGTGCCAGCAGTGAAAGGGACAGGGGATGGAACGAAAAACTGTTTTTT. Its translation: CASSERDRGWNEKLFF.

The rearrangement uses TRBV14 and TRBJ2-7, with TRBD2 identical over 7 bases. The CDR3 consists of 17 residues. CDR1 SGHDN and CDR2 FVKESK come from the germline V gene. Trimming removed 1 base from V and 2 bases from J; junction bases left unmatched: 11. The CDR3 loop reads CASSQGVLLGGTYEQYF. The CDR3 DNA is TGTGCCAGCAGCCAAGGGGTGTTACTGGGAGGGACCTACGAGCAGTACTTC.

The chain employs TRBV5-4 and TRBJ2-4; D might be TRBD1 (5 bases). CDR1 and CDR2 (germline): SGHNT, YYREEE (reference sequence). With 0 bases removed from V and 5 bases from J, the gap between germline ends came to 6 bases. The CDR3 has 13 residues. The CDR3 nucleotides are TGTGCCAGCAGCTTGGGGGGCGAAAACATTCAGTACTTC. Its translation is CASSLGGENIQYF.

As concerns this clone: At one of its ends the junction is not consistent with the germline gene, which may arise from a read error. J is TRBJ1-1 and V is TRBV5-1, with D perhaps TRBD1 (5 bases). Germline CDR1 and CDR2: SGHRS and YFSETQ. This CDR3 has 14 amino acids. The CDR3 reads CANSLDAWGAVAFF. The CDR3 DNA reads TGCGCCAACAGCTTGGACGCGTGGGGCGCGGTAGCTTTCTTT.

V and J are TRBV21-1 and TRBJ2-3; the table assigns TRBD1, which was not confirmed against the DNA. TRBV21-1 is described as a pseudogene. This CDR3 region has 15 residues. In nucleotides, the CDR3 is TGTGCCAGTGGGACAGGGATGGACCCCCTCCATACGCAGTATTTT. Translating it yields CASGTGMDPLHTQYF.

As to this clone: An end of the junction differs from the germline gene, which may be a read error. J is TRBJ2-3 and V is TRBV9; TRBD2 matches at 8 bases. CDR1 and CDR2 from the germline V gene are SGDLS and YYNGEE. CDR3 length: 16 residues. The CDR3 region has the DNA TGTGCCGGCAGCTTTAGCATAGCGGGGATGTCAGATACGCAGTATTTT. Its protein product is CAGSFSIAGMSDTQYF.

V is TRBV28 and J is TRBJ2-7; maybe TRBD2 (7 bases). This CDR3 has 14 amino acids. The V and J ends lost 8 bases and 5 bases respectively, with 19 bases between them. Per the germline V gene, CDR1 is MDHEN and CDR2 is SYDVKM. CDR3 bases: TGTGCCAGCGGTGGGGGGGGGCGCATCCACGAGCAGTACTTC. It is translated as CASGGGGRIHEQYF.

The gene calls are TRBV6-6 and TRBJ1-2, with D possibly being TRBD1 (5 bases). The CDR3 contains 15 residues. V lost 6 bases and J 2 bases, leaving 16 bases between the germline ends. Germline V CDR1 and CDR2: MNHNY, SVGAGI (reference sequence). CDR3 sequence: CASRAHGASNYGYTF. CDR3 sequence (DNA): TGTGCCAGCAGGGCCCATGGGGCCTCCAACTATGGCTACACCTTC.

The chain has TRBV18 and TRBJ2-5; no clear D. The CDR3 covers 13 residues. V lost 3 bases and J lost 4, with 9 bases in between. Germline CDR1 KGHSH, CDR2 LQKENI. The CDR3 here is CASSPKRLETQYF. CDR3 nucleotides: TGTGCCAGCTCACCTAAGCGATTAGAGACCCAGTACTTC.

The V and J genes are TRBV11-2 and TRBJ2-1; possibly TRBD1 for D (6 bases). V was shortened by 5 bases and J by 4 bases, with 12 bases between the two germline ends. Germline assignment: CDR1 SGHAT and CDR2 FQNNGV. CDR3 length equals 14 residues. CDR3 residues: CASSPQTGYNEQFF. The DNA for the CDR3 is TGTGCCAGCAGCCCACAGACAGGTTACAATGAGCAGTTCTTC. The complete variable domain, with remaining parts taken from reference TRBV11-2 and TRBJ2-1, reads EAGVAQSPRYKIIEKRQSVAFWCNPISGHATLYWYQQILGQGPKLLIQFQNNGVVDDSQLPKDRFSAERLKGVDSTLKIQPAKLEDSAVYLCASSPQTGYNEQFFGPGTRLTVL.

This clone has just one count. The chain couples TRBV11-2 to TRBJ2-7; no definite D call. The ends were cut back, 4 bases at V and 0 bases at J, with 10 bases in the middle. The CDR3 sequence is 14 residues long. CDR1 and CDR2 (germline): SGHAT, FQNNGV. CDR3 residues: CASSSYGGSYEQYF. CDR3 bases: TGTGCCAGCAGCTCCTACGGTGGCTCCTACGAGCAGTACTTC.